This entry lists 20 T cell receptor beta chains sequenced from one sample in a study of T cell responses to AZD1222 COVID-19 vaccine. Generated by immunoSEQ multiplex PCR, the TCRdb table keeps only in-frame clones and is missing some. The table has 70,000 to 95,000 clones, around nine tenths seen once. The source was peripheral blood, collected 28 days after the second AZD1222 dose. The receptors shown here come from an adult who received the AZD1222 COVID-19 vaccine.

The chain couples TRBV5-4 to TRBJ2-7; D possibly uses TRBD1 or TRBD2 (5 bases each). The CDR3 has 14 amino acids. V was cut by 0 bases and J by 1 base, with 8 bases left in between. The germline V gene encodes CDR1 SGHNT and CDR2 YYREEE (reference sequence). CDR3 in amino acids: CASSLGEGSYEQYF. Written as DNA, the CDR3 is TGTGCCAGCAGCTTGGGTGAGGGGTCCTACGAGCAGTACTTC.

This sequence joins TRBV11-1 and TRBJ2-1; D uncertain. The CDR3 has 13 amino acids. CDR1 and CDR2 (germline): SGHAT, FQDESV (reference sequence). V lost 3 bases to trimming and J lost 5 bases, with 8 bases between them. CDR3 sequence: CASSLLVNNEQFF. The CDR3 region has the DNA TGTGCCAGCAGCTTGTTAGTAAACAATGAGCAGTTCTTC.

The J gene is TRBJ2-7, the V gene TRBV5-1, with D possibly matching TRBD1 (6 bases). The germline gives CDR1 SGHRS, CDR2 YFSETQ. The CDR3 consists of 13 residues. The germline V and J ends were trimmed by 0 bases and 7 bases, with 11 bases remaining between them. The CDR3 DNA is TGCGCCAGCAGCTTGGAACAGGGCGCTGAGCAGTACTTC. It codes for CASSLEQGAEQYF.

The rearrangement uses TRBV5-5 and TRBJ2-3; either TRBD1 or TRBD2 may supply D (5 bases each). Germline V gene lookup returns CDR1 SGHKS and CDR2 YYEKEE (reference sequence). Trimming took off 4 bases at V and 4 bases at J, with 13 bases between the two ends. This CDR3 region has 14 residues. The chain's CDR3 is CASSAGAGADTQYF. The DNA of the CDR3 is TGTGCCAGCAGCGCCGGGGCTGGGGCAGATACGCAGTATTTT.

The chain has TRBV27 and TRBJ2-7; the match to TRBD1 covers 7 bases. CDR3 length: 14 residues. Germline CDR1 MNHEY, CDR2 SMNVEV (reference sequence). Trimming took 2 bases from V and 0 from J; bases not matched to a gene: 1. CDR3 DNA: TGTGCCAGCAGTTTAAGGGGGCCCTCCTACGAGCAGTACTTC. Its translation: CASSLRGPSYEQYF.

This chain links TRBV6-4 with TRBJ2-1; 9 bases line up with TRBD2. The CDR3 has 14 residues. Germline values: CDR1 MRHNA, CDR2 SNTAGT. The V and J ends lost 8 bases and 8 bases, in that order; junction bases with no gene match: 10. The CDR3 region has the DNA TGTGCCAGCGCGACTAGCGGAGAGTCGGATGAGCAGTTCTTC. Its translation is CASATSGESDEQFF.

The V gene is TRBV15, the J gene TRBJ1-5, with D possibly matching TRBD1 (6 bases). Germline values: CDR1 LNHNV, CDR2 YYDKDF (reference sequence). Trimming took 1 base from V and 7 from J, leaving 17 bases between them. The CDR3 sequence is 16 residues long. The chain's CDR3 is CATSRGSNRVGQPQHF. In DNA form, the CDR3 reads TGTGCCACCAGCAGAGGAAGTAACAGGGTTGGGCAGCCCCAGCATTTT.

The chain recombines TRBV18 with TRBJ2-5; 7 nucleotides match TRBD2. V trimming: 0 bases; J trimming: 2 bases; junction bases outside the gene matches: 6. CDR1 is KGHSH and CDR2 is LQKENI in the germline V gene. CDR3 size: 16 residues. Written as DNA, the CDR3 is TGTGCCAGCTCACCACCGGCAGCGGGAACTCAAGAGACCCAGTACTTC. Translated: CASSPPAAGTQETQYF. Using reference TRBV18 and TRBJ2-5 for the parts outside the CDR3, the full variable domain is NAGVMQNPRHLVRRRGQEARLRCSPMKGHSHVYWYRQLPEEGLKFMVYLQKENIIDESGMPKERFSAEFPKEGPSILRIQQVVRGDSAAYFCASSPPAAGTQETQYFGPGTRLLVL.

V is TRBV18 and J is TRBJ1-1; D is perhaps TRBD1 (6 bases). Deletions cut 2 bases from V and 0 bases from J, with 16 bases between. This CDR3 is 17 amino acids long. CDR1 is KGHSH and CDR2 is LQKENI in the germline V gene. The CDR3 spells CASSPTWDTYMNTEAFF. The CDR3 bases are TGTGCCAGCTCACCAACTTGGGACACATACATGAACACTGAAGCTTTCTTT.

This rearrangement joins TRBV9 to TRBJ2-7; no definite D call. The V gene lost 1 base and the J gene lost 6 bases, with 8 bases spanning the gap. CDR3 length equals 12 residues. Germline CDR1 is SGDLS and CDR2 is YYNGEE. The CDR3 nucleotides are TGTGCCAGCAGCGTAAACAACGGCGAGCAGTACTTC. Amino acids: CASSVNNGEQYF.

This clone has a single count. The chain uses TRBV27 and TRBJ1-6, with 7 bases that match TRBD1. The ends lost 6 bases at V and 4 bases at J; junction bases unmatched: 9. Germline V gene data show CDR1 as MNHEY and CDR2 as SMNVEV (reference sequence). This CDR3 has 16 residues. CDR3 nucleotides: TGTGCCAGCAGGATCACAGGGGATAGGTATAATTCACCCCTCCACTTT. Amino acid sequence: CASRITGDRYNSPLHF.

This chain uses TRBV19 with TRBJ1-5; 8 bases line up with TRBD1. Germline CDR1 reads LNHDA; CDR2 reads SQIVND (reference sequence). There are 15 residues in the CDR3. V was pared by 7 bases and J by 7 bases, with 12 bases of the junction left unmatched. CDR3 DNA: TGTGCCAGTATCTCTTCAACAGGGGGTGGGCAGCCCCAGCATTTT. This encodes CASISSTGGGQPQHF.

The rearrangement links TRBV7-8 to TRBJ1-1, with D perhaps matching TRBD1 (5 bases). V shed 6 bases and J shed 1 base, with 12 bases lying between them. This CDR3 region has 14 residues. Germline V lookup: CDR1 SGHVS, CDR2 FQNEAQ. The CDR3 loop reads CASREGVGNTEAFF. In DNA, the CDR3 is TGTGCCAGCAGGGAAGGGGTTGGGAACACTGAAGCTTTCTTT.

The gene calls are TRBV28 and TRBJ2-7, with 8 bases that match TRBD1. Germline V gene lookup returns CDR1 MDHEN and CDR2 SYDVKM. J was trimmed by 4 bases and V by 5 bases; bases with no gene match: 10. The length of the CDR3 is 15 residues. In DNA form, the CDR3 reads TGTGCCAGCAGTGTGGGGACAGGAGTTTGGTACGAGCAGTACTTC. It specifies CASSVGTGVWYEQYF.

The V call is TRBV6-5, the J call TRBJ2-6; D gene ambiguous. Germline values: CDR1 MNHEY, CDR2 SVGAGI. This CDR3 region has 15 residues. Trimming removed 2 bases at V and 0 bases at J, with 5 bases between. In DNA, the CDR3 is TGTGCCAGCAGTTACGAGGCCTCTGGGGCCAACGTCCTGACTTTC. Amino acids: CASSYEASGANVLTF.

The genes are TRBV5-4 and TRBJ2-7; 11 nucleotides match TRBD1. Germline CDR1 SGHNT, CDR2 YYREEE (reference sequence). The CDR3 length is 13 residues. With 3 bases clipped from V and 6 bases from J, the junction kept 2 bases outside the gene matches. CDR3: CASSSGTGGEQYF. The CDR3 nucleotides read TGTGCCAGCAGCTCCGGGACAGGGGGCGAGCAGTACTTC.

The chain has TRBV10-2 and TRBJ2-2; 8 bases are a match to TRBD1. The CDR3 has 17 residues. V trimming: 5 bases; J trimming: 1 base; junction bases outside the gene matches: 9. Germline-derived CDR1 and CDR2 are WSHSY and SAAADI. CDR3 loop: CASSSIAGTGNTGELFF. CDR3 sequence (DNA): TGCGCCAGCAGTTCCATCGCGGGGACAGGGAACACCGGGGAGCTGTTTTTT.

The V call is TRBV5-1, the J call TRBJ2-2; D is uncertain. The ends were cut back, 0 bases at V and 2 bases at J, with 8 bases in the middle. This CDR3 region has 15 residues. Germline lookup yields CDR1 SGHRS and CDR2 YFSETQ. In DNA form, the CDR3 reads TGCGCCAGCAGCTTGGACGGTAGAAACACCGGGGAGCTGTTTTTT. It is translated as CASSLDGRNTGELFF.

The CDR3 DNA reads as TGTGCCAGCAGTTTCTCTTCGGCCGCCACTGAAGCTTTCTTT. Translated, it gives CASSFSSAATEAFF. V and J are TRBV27 and TRBJ1-1; the D is unclear. The CDR3 runs 14 residues. V lost 3 bases to trimming and J lost 4 bases, with 12 bases between them. CDR1 and CDR2 from the germline V gene are MNHEY and SMNVEV (reference sequence).

This clone was counted a single time. V is TRBV18 and J is TRBJ1-6, with TRBD1 identical over 9 bases. The germline gives CDR1 KGHSH, CDR2 LQKENI. V was pared by 6 bases and J by 10 bases, with 13 bases of the junction left unmatched. The CDR3 consists of 16 residues. CDR3 sequence (DNA): TGTGCCAGCTCCCTCAGACAGGGGGAGGCAAGCTCACCCCTCCACTTT. It yields the protein CASSLRQGEASSPLHF.